These 31 T cell receptor beta chains originate from one sample sequenced in a study of CD8+ T cells in alopecia areata. The treatment is: oral pan-JAK inhibitor, 5-10 mg twice daily. Sequencing used cDNA as its template, made by extracting RNA and reverse transcribing it. Profiled with immunoSEQ multiplex PCR; TCRdb holds only in-frame clones, not every one. The sample consists of tens of thousands of clones, 92% of them appearing once. The specimen comprised CD8+ T cells sorted from blood, sampled at week 24, from a patient treated with tofacitinib. The receptors stem from a human donor with alopecia areata.

The J gene is TRBJ2-2, the V gene TRBV27, with 7 bases that match TRBD1. This CDR3 contains 13 residues. Trimming cost V 3 bases and J 9 bases; bases outside gene matches: 4. Germline V CDR1 and CDR2: MNHEY, SMNVEV (reference sequence). The CDR3 DNA sequence: TGTGCCAGCAGTTTTACAGGGGTATGGGAGCTGTTTTTT. Protein: CASSFTGVWELFF.

The gene calls are TRBV29-1 and TRBJ2-7; D gene uncertain. This CDR3 contains 13 residues. V lost 8 bases and J lost 2, with 16 bases in between. The germline V gene encodes CDR1 SQVTM and CDR2 ANQGSEA. In DNA, the CDR3 is TGCAGCCTACTCCTGGAAGGGACCTACGAGCAGTACTTC. Its protein product is CSLLLEGTYEQYF.

The V call is TRBV6-1, the J call TRBJ2-7; unclear D gene. Germline lookup yields CDR1 MNHNS and CDR2 SASEGT. The germline V and J ends were trimmed by 3 bases and 1 base, with 13 bases remaining between them. The CDR3 extends over 15 amino acids. This chain's CDR3 is CASSDLRFWSYEQYF. The CDR3 bases are TGTGCCAGCAGTGATCTCCGGTTCTGGTCCTACGAGCAGTACTTC.

This chain connects TRBV29-1 to TRBJ1-2, with 7 bases that match TRBD1. From germline, CDR1 is SQVTM and CDR2 ANQGSEA. This CDR3 has 17 residues. V lost 2 bases and J lost 5; bases outside the gene matches: 17. CDR3 in DNA: TGCAGCGTTGAAATGACAGGGTCTGCCTCAACTCATTATGGCTACACCTTC. Translating it yields CSVEMTGSASTHYGYTF.

The V and J genes are TRBV5-1 and TRBJ2-7, with D tentatively TRBD1 (6 bases). V lost 4 bases, J lost 0 bases, and 14 bases lay in between. Germline-derived CDR1 and CDR2 are SGHRS and YFSETQ. CDR3 length equals 15 residues. The CDR3 spells CASSPGDTYSYEQYF. DNA of the CDR3: TGCGCCAGCAGCCCAGGGGACACATACTCCTACGAGCAGTACTTC.

The chain couples TRBV6-5 to TRBJ2-2; D ambiguous. Germline loops: CDR1 MNHEY, CDR2 SVGAGI. There are 16 residues in the CDR3. Deletions cut 2 bases from V and 4 bases from J, with 14 bases between. The chain's CDR3 is CASSYKVSIFTGELFF. The CDR3 DNA reads as TGTGCCAGCAGTTACAAGGTCTCAATTTTCACCGGGGAGCTGTTTTTT.

The chain links TRBV6-1 to TRBJ2-2, with unresolved D. This CDR3 contains 15 residues. V was cut by 6 bases and J by 0 bases, with 11 bases left in between. Germline V gene sequence: CDR1 MNHNS, CDR2 SASEGT. The CDR3 DNA reads as TGTGCCAGCAGCGGAGTTTTCGCGAACACCGGGGAGCTGTTTTTT. Protein product: CASSGVFANTGELFF.

The chain has TRBV28 and TRBJ2-1, with D tentatively TRBD1 (5 bases). The V and J ends lost 2 bases and 10 bases respectively, with 9 bases between them. CDR3 size: 12 residues. CDR1 and CDR2 from the germline V gene are MDHEN and SYDVKM. This CDR3 is CASSLRWTEQFF. CDR3 sequence (DNA): TGTGCCAGCAGTTTAAGGTGGACAGAGCAGTTCTTC.

This chain uses TRBV27 with TRBJ2-3, with D possibly matching TRBD1 (6 bases). The length of the CDR3 is 16 residues. The germline V and J ends were trimmed by 5 bases and 3 bases, with 18 bases remaining between them. The germline V gene has CDR1 MNHEY and CDR2 SMNVEV (reference sequence). The chain's CDR3 is CASSVPLGGRTDTQYF. The CDR3 DNA follows: TGTGCCAGCAGTGTCCCCTTAGGGGGAAGAACAGATACGCAGTATTTT.

This clone was found once. This chain uses TRBV28 with TRBJ2-1, with TRBD1 matching over 7 bases. The CDR3 totals 18 residues. Germline values: CDR1 MDHEN, CDR2 SYDVKM. V trimming: 1 base; J trimming: 4 bases; junction bases outside the gene matches: 13. The DNA for the CDR3 is TGTGCCAGCAGTTTATACCCGGATGACAGGGACCTTTACAATGAGCAGTTCTTC. Translated: CASSLYPDDRDLYNEQFF.

This chain connects TRBV15 to TRBJ2-7; TRBD1 matches at 9 bases. The CDR3 has 14 amino acids. The V segment lost 8 bases and the J segment 4 bases; nucleotides outside the gene matches: 9. Germline CDR1 is LNHNV and CDR2 is YYDKDF (reference sequence). The CDR3 DNA follows: TGTGCCACCTCAACCGGACAGGGGTTATACGAGCAGTACTTC. Residues: CATSTGQGLYEQYF.

This chain joins TRBV7-9 and TRBJ2-1; TRBD1 matches 11 bases. CDR1 is SEHNR, CDR2 FQNEAQ, per germline (reference sequence). This CDR3 is built from 12 residues. V lost 8 bases to trimming and J lost 9 bases; unmatched junction nucleotides: 3. The CDR3: CASGQGAREQFF. The CDR3 nucleotides are TGTGCCAGCGGACAGGGGGCTCGTGAGCAGTTCTTC.

The rearrangement links TRBV27 to TRBJ1-2; D is perhaps TRBD1 (6 bases). Trimming left V 8 bases short and J 8 bases short, with 18 bases between. The germline V gene has CDR1 MNHEY and CDR2 SMNVEV (reference sequence). The CDR3 extends over 13 amino acids. The CDR3 region is CASGTLTFSGYTF. As DNA, the CDR3 is TGTGCCAGCGGGACACTTACGTTCTCAGGCTACACCTTC.

The chain uses TRBV29-1 and TRBJ2-1, with D uncertain. Germline lookup yields CDR1 SQVTM and CDR2 ANQGSEA. The CDR3 is 12 amino acids. The germline V and J ends were trimmed by 3 bases and 9 bases, with 12 bases remaining between them. The CDR3 reads CSVDGSLGEQFF. The CDR3 nucleotides are TGCAGCGTTGACGGGTCCTTGGGTGAGCAGTTCTTC.

The chain links TRBV30 to TRBJ2-7, with 7 bases matching TRBD1. Germline CDR1 is GTSNPN and CDR2 is SVGIG (reference sequence). CDR3 length: 14 residues. The V segment lost 2 bases and the J segment 3 bases; nucleotides outside the gene matches: 7. The CDR3 region is CAWSPWDSHYEQYF. DNA for the CDR3: TGTGCCTGGAGTCCTTGGGACAGCCACTACGAGCAGTACTTC.

V is TRBV29-1 and J is TRBJ2-7; 7 bases are shared with TRBD1. This CDR3 spans 15 amino acids. Per germline, CDR1 SQVTM and CDR2 ANQGSEA. Trimming cost V 5 bases and J 0 bases; bases outside gene matches: 10. The CDR3 nucleotides are TGCAGCGTTTGGTCACGACAGGGTAGCTCCTACGAGCAGTACTTC. This translates into CSVWSRQGSSYEQYF.

This sequence joins TRBV7-9 and TRBJ2-7; weak D call: TRBD1 (6 bases). The CDR3 runs to 15 residues. V shed 6 bases and J shed 2 bases, with 17 bases lying between them. The germline V gene has CDR1 SEHNR and CDR2 FQNEAQ (reference sequence). The CDR3 reads CASRSTGQGTYEQYF. CDR3 bases: TGTGCCAGCAGGTCGACGGGGCAGGGGACCTACGAGCAGTACTTC. Using reference TRBV7-9 and TRBJ2-7 for the parts outside the CDR3, the full variable domain is DTGVSQNPRHKITKRGQNVTFRCDPISEHNRLYWYRQTLGQGPEFLTYFQNEAQLEKSRLLSDRFSAERPKGSFSTLEIQRTEQGDSAMYLCASRSTGQGTYEQYFGPGTRLTVT.

The V gene is TRBV4-3, the J gene TRBJ2-7, with 11 bases matching TRBD2. This CDR3 contains 15 residues. Germline trimming cut 6 bases from V and 2 bases from J; bases unmatched to any gene: 6. Germline V lookup: CDR1 LGHNA, CDR2 YSLEER. CDR3 residues: CASRQLAGAPYEQYF. The CDR3 DNA is TGCGCCAGCAGACAACTAGCGGGGGCCCCCTACGAGCAGTACTTC.

V usage is TRBV6-1 and J usage is TRBJ1-5; D gene ambiguous. V dropped 2 bases and J dropped 4 bases, with 3 bases sitting between them. This CDR3 contains 12 residues. Germline CDR1 MNHNS, CDR2 SASEGT. CDR3 sequence reads: CASSEPNQPQHF. CDR3 DNA sequence: TGTGCCAGCAGTGAACCGAATCAGCCCCAGCATTTT.

V and J are TRBV6-1 and TRBJ2-7; 12 nucleotides match TRBD1. Germline V gene lookup returns CDR1 MNHNS and CDR2 SASEGT. Losses at the gene ends were 8 bases for V and 5 bases for J; bases not matched to a gene: 7. The CDR3 is 14 residues long. The CDR3 sequence is CASETGQGADEQYF. The CDR3 coding sequence is TGTGCCAGCGAGACGGGACAGGGGGCTGACGAGCAGTACTTC.

The CDR3, as DNA: TGTGCCAGCAGCCCCAGCGGGGGGCCCCCAGATACGCAGTATTTT. This encodes CASSPSGGPPDTQYF. The chain is built from TRBV5-6 and TRBJ2-3; 9 bases are a match to TRBD2. Germline V gives CDR1 SGHDT, CDR2 YYEEEE. Germline trimming cut 4 bases from V and 4 bases from J; bases unmatched to any gene: 7. CDR3 length equals 15 residues.

The rearrangement links TRBV28 to TRBJ2-2, with D maybe TRBD1 (6 bases). The CDR3 totals 16 residues. The germline V and J ends were trimmed by 1 base and 6 bases, with 15 bases remaining between them. Germline V CDR1 and CDR2: MDHEN, SYDVKM. CDR3 DNA: TGTGCCAGCAGTTTATTCCGTATTCAGGGGCCCGGGGAGCTGTTTTTT. Translated, it gives CASSLFRIQGPGELFF. The whole variable domain, filled in from reference TRBV28 and TRBJ2-2, reads DVKVTQSSRYLVKRTGEKVFLECVQDMDHENMFWYRQDPGLGLRLIYFSYDVKMKEKGDIPEGYSVSREKKERFSLILESASTNQTSMYLCASSLFRIQGPGELFFGEGSRLTVL.

DNA for the CDR3: TGTGCCAGCAGCTTTGCCCGGGACAGTCTCTACGAGCAGTACTTC. Its translation is CASSFARDSLYEQYF. The chain couples TRBV7-2 to TRBJ2-7; TRBD1 aligns across 7 bases. J was trimmed by 3 bases and V by 3 bases; bases with no gene match: 8. Germline loops: CDR1 SGHTA, CDR2 FQGNSA. The CDR3 is made up of 15 amino acids.

The chain recombines TRBV30 with TRBJ2-3; D may be TRBD1 (5 bases). Germline loops: CDR1 GTSNPN, CDR2 SVGIG (reference sequence). The V and J ends lost 0 bases and 11 bases respectively, with 21 bases between them. The CDR3 has 15 amino acids. CDR3 nucleotides: TGTGCCTGGAGTGTGAGGCAGGGCATAACCTACGAGCAGTATTTT. Its translation is CAWSVRQGITYEQYF.

The V gene is TRBV7-6, the J gene TRBJ2-1, with D possibly being TRBD1 or TRBD2 (6 bases each). From germline, CDR1 is SGHVS and CDR2 FNYEAQ. V dropped 7 bases and J dropped 4 bases, with 26 bases sitting between them. CDR3 length: 18 amino acids. The CDR3 protein is CASTPSPGQGGIYNEQFF. CDR3 nucleotide sequence: TGTGCCAGCACCCCATCTCCGGGACAAGGGGGGATATACAATGAGCAGTTCTTC.

The gene calls are TRBV19 and TRBJ2-2; D not certain. V was shortened by 6 bases and J by 4 bases, with 6 bases between the two germline ends. Germline CDR1 is LNHDA and CDR2 is SQIVND (reference sequence). This CDR3 has 12 amino acids. CDR3 DNA: TGTGCCAGTAGAAAGGCCACCGGGGAGCTGTTTTTT. Translated: CASRKATGELFF.

The genes are TRBV7-6 and TRBJ2-5; D not resolved. The germline V and J ends were trimmed by 1 base and 4 bases, with 16 bases remaining between them. The CDR3 has 16 amino acids. Per germline, CDR1 SGHVS and CDR2 FNYEAQ. This chain's CDR3 is CASSLGWLGPTETQYF. CDR3 nucleotides: TGTGCCAGCAGCTTAGGATGGTTAGGACCGACAGAGACCCAGTACTTC.

CDR3 sequence (DNA): TGTGCCAGCAGCACCGTGGGGCTGGACAGCGAGGTGTCTAGCGGCTACACCTTC. It codes for CASSTVGLDSEVSSGYTF. The V gene is TRBV7-9, the J gene TRBJ1-2, with D possibly matching TRBD1 (6 bases). The CDR3 sequence is 18 residues long. CDR1 and CDR2 from the germline V gene are SEHNR and FQNEAQ (reference sequence). V dropped 5 bases and J dropped 8 bases, with 30 bases sitting between them.

The chain joins TRBV7-9 to TRBJ2-5, with D maybe TRBD2 (6 bases). The V end lost 5 bases, the J end lost 5 bases, and 12 bases lay between the germline ends. This CDR3 contains 13 residues. Per germline, CDR1 SEHNR and CDR2 FQNEAQ (reference sequence). As DNA, the CDR3 is TGTGCCAGCAGCGAGGAGGGGCTGGAGACCCAGTACTTC. Translating it yields CASSEEGLETQYF.

The CDR3 here is CASSIEQYF. CDR3 DNA: TGTGCCAGCAGTATAGAGCAGTATTTT. The gene calls are TRBV6-1 and TRBJ2-3; the D is unclear. CDR1 is MNHNS, CDR2 SASEGT, per germline. The ends were cut back, 5 bases at V and 11 bases at J, with 5 bases in the middle. The CDR3 sequence is 9 residues long.

This chain connects TRBV6-5 to TRBJ2-7; perhaps D is TRBD1 or TRBD2 (5 bases each). V dropped 4 bases and J dropped 2 bases, with 18 bases sitting between them. The CDR3 contains 16 residues. Per the germline V gene, CDR1 is MNHEY and CDR2 is SVGAGI. The CDR3 bases are TGTGCCAGCAGTTCCCCGATAAGGGACGGAACCTACGAGCAGTACTTC. Its translation is CASSSPIRDGTYEQYF.